Listed below are T cell receptor beta chains from one sample, sequenced in a study of T cell responses to AZD1222 COVID-19 vaccine. Clones were sequenced by immunoSEQ multiplex PCR, and TCRdb holds only the in-frame ones, with some missing. The table includes 96,000 or so clones, 80% to 90% detected once. The sequencing used peripheral blood, collected on day 0 of AZD1222 vaccination. Source of these receptors: an adult in good health. CDR3s include the opening cysteine and the closing phenylalanine or tryptophan. D genes are given only for firm matches. Size tells how often a clone was seen (once, few, many) or the class of an expanded clone, and some rows leave it out.

TRBV27,16,.,.,TRBJ1-5,CASSSHQQGGNQPQHF,TGTGCCAGCAGTTCCCACCAACAGGGCGGCAATCAGCCCCAGCATTTT
TRBV29-1,15,TRBD2,.,TRBJ2-3,CSVPRLAGGTDTQYF,TGCAGCGTGCCCCGACTAGCGGGGGGCACAGATACGCAGTATTTT
TRBV5-1,14,.,.,TRBJ2-2,CASSSQGNTGELFF,TGCGCCAGCAGTTCCCAGGGGAACACCGGGGAGCTGTTTTTT
TRBV19,16,TRBD1,many,TRBJ1-2,CASTLLRGETSYGYTF,TGTGCCAGTACCCTACTCAGGGGGGAAACAAGCTATGGCTACACCTTC
TRBV5-1,13,TRBD1,.,TRBJ2-7,CASSHGQGAEKYF,TGCGCCAGCAGCCACGGACAGGGGGCTGAGAAGTACTTC
TRBV5-1,17,.,.,TRBJ1-2,CASSPSGGGGALYGYTF,TGCGCCAGCAGCCCGTCCGGTGGTGGGGGGGCGCTCTATGGCTACACCTTC
TRBV13,14,.,.,TRBJ1-6,CASSSPGLNSPLHF,TGTGCCAGCAGCTCGCCGGGACTTAATTCACCCCTCCACTTT
TRBV7-3,14,TRBD1,.,TRBJ2-2,CASSGQLNTGELFF,TGTGCCAGCTCGGGACAGTTGAACACCGGGGAGCTGTTTTTT
TRBV29-1,12,TRBD1,.,TRBJ2-3,CSYRGREDTQYF,TGCTCCTACAGGGGGCGCGAAGATACGCAGTATTTT
TRBV2,19,.,.,TRBJ2-2,CASRKKWGGEDANTGELFF,TGTGCCAGCAGAAAGAAATGGGGGGGCGAAGACGCGAACACCGGGGAGCTGTTTTTT
TRBV11-3,14,TRBD2,.,TRBJ2-2,CASSWGGTPGELFF,TGTGCCAGCAGCTGGGGAGGGACCCCCGGGGAGCTGTTTTTT
TRBV7-2,16,.,.,TRBJ1-2,CASSRRSGPWDYGYTF,TGTGCCAGCAGCCGTCGTTCCGGGCCTTGGGACTATGGCTACACCTTC
TRBV2,13,.,.,TRBJ1-4,CASCILGNEKLFF,TGTGCCAGCTGTATTTTGGGTAATGAAAAACTGTTTTTT
TRBV18,13,.,.,TRBJ2-1,CASSQGTDNEQFF,TGTGCCAGCTCACAAGGGACTGACAATGAGCAGTTCTTC
TRBV3-1/TRBV3-2,15,TRBD1,once,TRBJ2-3,CASSPRQGGTDTQYF,TGTGCCAGCAGCCCCCGACAGGGAGGCACAGATACGCAGTATTTT
TRBV3-1/TRBV3-2,16,.,once,TRBJ1-6,CASSQRPPTYNSPLHF,TGTGCCAGCAGCCAAAGACCGCCCACCTATAATTCACCCCTCCACTTT
TRBV6-2/TRBV6-3,13,.,.,TRBJ2-2,CASSSLNTGELFF,TGTGCCAGCAGTTCCTTGAACACCGGGGAGCTGTTTTTT
TRBV5-1,16,TRBD1,.,TRBJ1-2,CASSPNPGQGGYGYTF,TGCGCCAGCAGCCCAAACCCGGGACAGGGGGGTTATGGCTACACCTTC
TRBV5-6,14,TRBD1,few,TRBJ1-5,CASSLATGMQPQHF,TGTGCCAGCAGCTTGGCGACAGGGATGCAGCCCCAGCATTTT
TRBV7-2,16,.,.,TRBJ1-5,CASSLVGAYSNQPQHF,TGTGCCAGCAGCTTAGTAGGCGCCTATAGCAATCAGCCCCAGCATTTT
TRBV19,14,.,.,TRBJ1-5,CASSIRDANQPQHF,TGTGCCAGTAGTATTCGGGACGCCAATCAGCCCCAGCATTTT
TRBV3-1/TRBV3-2,15,TRBD1,.,TRBJ1-2,CASSQAGGANYGYTF,TGTGCCAGCAGCCAAGCAGGGGGCGCCAACTATGGCTACACCTTC
TRBV30,15,.,.,TRBJ2-7,CAWKLGQGSSYEQYF,TGTGCCTGGAAACTCGGGCAGGGTAGCTCCTACGAGCAGTACTTC
TRBV9,18,TRBD1,.,TRBJ2-3,CASSVGWGTGERSNTQYF,TGTGCCAGCAGCGTAGGGTGGGGAACAGGGGAGAGATCTAATACGCAGTATTTT
TRBV9,16,.,.,TRBJ2-1,CASSVVPRSSYNEQFF,TGTGCCAGCAGCGTAGTCCCGCGAAGCTCCTACAATGAGCAGTTCTTC
TRBV5-1,14,TRBD1,.,TRBJ1-3,CASSGGQGFNTIYF,TGCGCCAGCAGCGGCGGACAGGGTTTTAACACCATATATTTT
TRBV30,13,.,.,TRBJ1-2,CAWNVQSRGGYTF,TGTGCCTGGAACGTCCAGAGTCGGGGTGGCTACACCTTC
TRBV2,12,.,.,TRBJ1-5,CASSLQGTLQHF,TGTGCCAGCAGTCTTCAGGGAACACTCCAGCATTTT
TRBV3-1/TRBV3-2,15,TRBD1,.,TRBJ2-4,CASSYGRDRGYTQYF,TGTGCCAGCAGCTACGGCCGGGACAGGGGGTATACACAGTACTTC
TRBV4-1,15,.,.,TRBJ1-5,CASSQIGTDDQPQHF,TGCGCCAGCAGCCAAATCGGGACGGACGATCAGCCCCAGCATTTT
TRBV4-1,15,.,.,TRBJ2-1,CASSQDRRGQGEQFF,TGCGCCAGCAGCCAAGATCGGAGGGGGCAGGGTGAGCAGTTCTTC
TRBV11-2,14,.,.,TRBJ1-6,CASSLAGINSPLHF,TGTGCCAGCAGCTTAGCAGGAATTAATTCACCCCTCCACTTT
TRBV6-5,14,.,.,TRBJ1-2,CASRWGGPDSSYTF,TGTGCCAGCAGATGGGGGGGTCCTGACTCTAGCTACACCTTC
TRBV5-1,18,.,few,TRBJ2-7,CASSLQLDRPSRAYEQYF,TGCGCCAGCAGCTTGCAGCTAGATAGACCCTCTCGCGCCTACGAGCAGTACTTC
TRBV12-3/TRBV12-4,12,TRBD1,.,TRBJ1-6,CAAGQGFSPLHF,TGTGCCGCCGGACAGGGGTTCTCACCCCTCCACTTT
TRBV14,16,TRBD1,.,TRBJ2-1,CASSHRRTGAFSEQFF,TGTGCCAGCAGCCATCGAAGGACAGGGGCCTTCAGTGAGCAGTTCTTC
TRBV28,13,.,.,TRBJ1-2,CASTQGRNYGYTF,TGTGCCAGCACCCAGGGGCGGAACTATGGCTACACCTTC
TRBV11-2,16,.,.,TRBJ1-2,CASSFGETMANYGYTF,TGTGCCAGCAGCTTTGGGGAGACTATGGCTAACTATGGCTACACCTTC
TRBV12-3/TRBV12-4,13,.,.,TRBJ1-6,CASGRVRNSPLHF,TGTGCCAGCGGACGCGTACGTAATTCACCCCTCCACTTT
TRBV10-3,16,TRBD2,.,TRBJ2-1,CAISEKEASGGNEQFF,TGTGCCATCAGTGAGAAGGAGGCTAGCGGGGGCAATGAGCAGTTCTTC
TRBV6-1,12,.,.,TRBJ2-3,CASSEARDTQYF,TGTGCCAGCAGTGAAGCCAGGGACACGCAGTATTTT